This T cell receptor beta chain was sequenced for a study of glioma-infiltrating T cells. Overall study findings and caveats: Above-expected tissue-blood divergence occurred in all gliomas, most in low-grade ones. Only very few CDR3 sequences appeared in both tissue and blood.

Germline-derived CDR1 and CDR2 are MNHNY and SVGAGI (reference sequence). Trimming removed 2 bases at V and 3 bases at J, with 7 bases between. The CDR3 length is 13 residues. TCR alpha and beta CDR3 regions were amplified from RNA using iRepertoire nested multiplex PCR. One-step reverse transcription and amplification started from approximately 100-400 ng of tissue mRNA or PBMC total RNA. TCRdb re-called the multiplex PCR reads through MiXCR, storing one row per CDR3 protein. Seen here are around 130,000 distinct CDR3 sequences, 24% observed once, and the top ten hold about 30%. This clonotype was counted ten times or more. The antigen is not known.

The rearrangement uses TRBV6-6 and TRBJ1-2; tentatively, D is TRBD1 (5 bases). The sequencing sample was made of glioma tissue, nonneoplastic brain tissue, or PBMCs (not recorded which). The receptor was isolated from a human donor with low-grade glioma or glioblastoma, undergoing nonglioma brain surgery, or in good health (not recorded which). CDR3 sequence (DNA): TGTGCCAGCAGTTACGACAGCTACTATGGCTACACCTTC. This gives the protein CASSYDSYYGYTF.